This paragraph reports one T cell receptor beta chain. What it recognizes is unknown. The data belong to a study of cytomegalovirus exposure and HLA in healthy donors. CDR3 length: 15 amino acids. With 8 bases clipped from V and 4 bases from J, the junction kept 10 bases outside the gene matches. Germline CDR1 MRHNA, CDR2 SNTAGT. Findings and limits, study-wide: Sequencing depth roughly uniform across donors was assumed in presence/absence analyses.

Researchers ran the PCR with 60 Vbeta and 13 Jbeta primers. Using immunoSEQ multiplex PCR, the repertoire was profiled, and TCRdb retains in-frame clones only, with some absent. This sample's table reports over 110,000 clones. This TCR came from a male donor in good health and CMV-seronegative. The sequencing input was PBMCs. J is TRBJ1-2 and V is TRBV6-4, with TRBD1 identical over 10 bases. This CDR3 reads CASSEGTGVLYGYTF. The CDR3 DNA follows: TGTGCCAGCTCGGAGGGGACAGGGGTCCTCTATGGCTACACCTTC.